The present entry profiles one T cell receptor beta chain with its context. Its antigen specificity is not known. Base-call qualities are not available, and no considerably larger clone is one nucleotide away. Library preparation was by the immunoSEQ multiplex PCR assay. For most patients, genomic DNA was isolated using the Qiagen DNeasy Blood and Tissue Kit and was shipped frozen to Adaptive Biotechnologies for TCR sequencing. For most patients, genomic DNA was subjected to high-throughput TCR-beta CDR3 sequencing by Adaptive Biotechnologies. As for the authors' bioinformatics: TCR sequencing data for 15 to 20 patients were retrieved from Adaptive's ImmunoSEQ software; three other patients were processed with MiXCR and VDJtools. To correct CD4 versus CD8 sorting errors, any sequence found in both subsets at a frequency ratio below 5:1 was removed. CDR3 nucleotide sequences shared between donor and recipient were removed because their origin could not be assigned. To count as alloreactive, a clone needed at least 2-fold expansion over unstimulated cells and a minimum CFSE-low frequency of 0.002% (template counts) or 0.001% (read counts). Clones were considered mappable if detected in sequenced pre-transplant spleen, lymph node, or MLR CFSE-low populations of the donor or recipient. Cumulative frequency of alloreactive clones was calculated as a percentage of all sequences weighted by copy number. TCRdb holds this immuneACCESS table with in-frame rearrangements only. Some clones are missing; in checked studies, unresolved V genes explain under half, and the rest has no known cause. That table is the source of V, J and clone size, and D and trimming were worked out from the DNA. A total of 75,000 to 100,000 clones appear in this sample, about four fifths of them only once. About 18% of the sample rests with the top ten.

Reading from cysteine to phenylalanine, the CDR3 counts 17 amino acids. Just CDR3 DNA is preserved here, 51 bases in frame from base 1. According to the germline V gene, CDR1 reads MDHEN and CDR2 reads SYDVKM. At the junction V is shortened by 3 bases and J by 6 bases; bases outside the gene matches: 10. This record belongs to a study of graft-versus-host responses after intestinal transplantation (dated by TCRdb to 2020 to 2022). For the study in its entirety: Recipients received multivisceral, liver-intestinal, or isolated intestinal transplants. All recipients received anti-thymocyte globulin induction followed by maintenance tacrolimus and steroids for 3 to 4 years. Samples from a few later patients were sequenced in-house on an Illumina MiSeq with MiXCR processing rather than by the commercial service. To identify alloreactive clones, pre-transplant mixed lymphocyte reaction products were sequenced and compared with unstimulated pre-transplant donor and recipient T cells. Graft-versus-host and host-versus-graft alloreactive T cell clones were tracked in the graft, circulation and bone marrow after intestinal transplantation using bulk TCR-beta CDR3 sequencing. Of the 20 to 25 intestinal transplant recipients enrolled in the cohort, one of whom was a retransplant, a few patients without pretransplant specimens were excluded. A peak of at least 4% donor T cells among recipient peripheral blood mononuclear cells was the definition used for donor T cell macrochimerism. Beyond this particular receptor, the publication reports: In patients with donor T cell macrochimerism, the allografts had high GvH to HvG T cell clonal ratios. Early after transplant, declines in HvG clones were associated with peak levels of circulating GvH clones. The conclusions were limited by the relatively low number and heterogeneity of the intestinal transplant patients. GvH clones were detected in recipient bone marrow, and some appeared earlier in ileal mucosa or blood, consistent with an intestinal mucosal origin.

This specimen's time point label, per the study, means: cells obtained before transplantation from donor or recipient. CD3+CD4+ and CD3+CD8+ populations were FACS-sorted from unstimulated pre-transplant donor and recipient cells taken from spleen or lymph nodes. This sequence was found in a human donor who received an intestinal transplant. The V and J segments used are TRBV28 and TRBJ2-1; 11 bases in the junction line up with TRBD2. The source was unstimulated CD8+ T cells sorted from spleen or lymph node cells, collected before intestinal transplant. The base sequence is TGTGCCAGCAGTTTGACTAGCGGGGCGGGGGTCCCCAATGAGCAGTTCTTC. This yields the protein CASSLTSGAGVPNEQFF.